The following is a T cell receptor beta chain sequence with its context. The CDR3 contains 12 residues. CDR1 is DFQATT and CDR2 is SNEGSKA in the germline V gene (reference sequence). Deletions cut 3 bases from V and 4 bases from J, with 9 bases between. The source of the sample is a study of blood T cells in healthy people across ages. Primed by a sample-barcoded 5' primer and a J-beta primer mix, a second PCR proceeded for 7 to 11 cycles. TCRdb re-called the 5' RACE reads with MiXCR, one entry per CDR3 protein. The table includes about 1.1 million distinct CDR3 sequences, around two fifths detected once.

The origin of this receptor is a man aged 18 to 29 in good health. V is TRBV20-1 and J is TRBJ2-5; D is ambiguous. Sequenced sample: blood. The chain's CDR3 is CSASSVRETQYF. The CDR3 DNA reads TGCAGTGCTAGTTCCGTAAGAGAGACCCAGTACTTC.